This T cell receptor (beta chain) was found in a study of spatial heterogeneity in lung cancer. Study context: Raw sequencing reads included, on average, more than eight appearances of each unique TCR and UMI combination.

Study results and limitations: Counts of expanded alpha and beta TCRs within tumors tracked the tumor nonsynonymous mutation count.

TCRdb re-called the 5' RACE reads with MiXCR, one entry per CDR3 protein. This repertoire shows some 1,800 distinct CDR3 sequences, 5% to 6% found once; its top ten account for approximately 20%. Looked up from germline, CDR1 is SGHRS and CDR2 is YFSETQ. Trimming stripped 4 bases from V and 4 bases from J, with 14 bases between. This CDR3 is built from 14 residues. Documented time point: sample taken at primary tumor resection. This clonotype was counted ten times or more. Antigen: not known. Sequenced material: lung tumor tissue, taken at surgery. This clonotype was sampled from a male donor with early-stage non-small cell lung cancer. This chain connects TRBV5-1 to TRBJ1-2; D gene ambiguous. CDR3 amino acids: CASSRDGQVYGYTF. The CDR3 nucleotides are TGCGCCAGCAGCAGAGACGGTCAGGTCTATGGCTACACCTTC.